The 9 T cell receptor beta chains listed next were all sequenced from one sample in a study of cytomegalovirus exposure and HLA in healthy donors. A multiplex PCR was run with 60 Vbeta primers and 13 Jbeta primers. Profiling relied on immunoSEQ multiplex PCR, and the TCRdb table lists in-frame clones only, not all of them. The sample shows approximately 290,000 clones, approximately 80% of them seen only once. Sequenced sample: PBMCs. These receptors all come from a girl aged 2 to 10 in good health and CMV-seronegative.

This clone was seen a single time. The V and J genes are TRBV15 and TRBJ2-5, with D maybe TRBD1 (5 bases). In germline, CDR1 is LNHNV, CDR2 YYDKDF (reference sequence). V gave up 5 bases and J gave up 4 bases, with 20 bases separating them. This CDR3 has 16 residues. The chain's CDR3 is CATSRGASRQRETQYF. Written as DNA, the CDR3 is TGTGCCACCAGCCGTGGGGCCAGTAGGCAGCGAGAGACCCAGTACTTC.

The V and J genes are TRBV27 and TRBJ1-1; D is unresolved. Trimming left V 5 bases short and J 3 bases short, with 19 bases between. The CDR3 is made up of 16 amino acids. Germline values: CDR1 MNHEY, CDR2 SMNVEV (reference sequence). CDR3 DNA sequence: TGTGCCAGCAGTCTCCGCCCTGGACTGGGCGACACTGAAGCTTTCTTT. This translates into CASSLRPGLGDTEAFF.

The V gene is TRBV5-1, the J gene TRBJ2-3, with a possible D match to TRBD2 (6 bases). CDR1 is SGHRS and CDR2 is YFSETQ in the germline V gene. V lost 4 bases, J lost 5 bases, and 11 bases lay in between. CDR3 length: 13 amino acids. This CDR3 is CASSTGLQDTQYF. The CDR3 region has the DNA TGCGCCAGCAGCACGGGACTTCAAGATACGCAGTATTTT.

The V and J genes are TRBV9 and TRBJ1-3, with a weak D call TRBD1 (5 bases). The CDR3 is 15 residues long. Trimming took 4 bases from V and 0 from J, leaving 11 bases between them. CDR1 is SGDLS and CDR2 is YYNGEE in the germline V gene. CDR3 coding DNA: TGTGCCAGCAGCTCCCGACAGAACTCTGGAAACACCATATATTTT. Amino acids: CASSSRQNSGNTIYF.

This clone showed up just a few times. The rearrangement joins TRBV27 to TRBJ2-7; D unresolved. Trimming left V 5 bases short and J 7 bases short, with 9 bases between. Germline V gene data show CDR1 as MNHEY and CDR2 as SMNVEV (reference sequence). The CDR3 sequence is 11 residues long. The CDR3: CASSGAREQYF. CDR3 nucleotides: TGTGCCAGCAGTGGAGCGCGGGAGCAGTACTTC.

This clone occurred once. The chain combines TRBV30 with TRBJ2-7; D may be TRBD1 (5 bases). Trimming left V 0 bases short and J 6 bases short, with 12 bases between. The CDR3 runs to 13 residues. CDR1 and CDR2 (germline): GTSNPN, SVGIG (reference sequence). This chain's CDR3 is CAWSVQGNREQYF. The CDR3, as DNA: TGTGCCTGGAGTGTTCAGGGTAATCGCGAGCAGTACTTC.

This CDR3 is CASSPRAGLNEQFF. The CDR3 DNA is TGTGCCAGCAGCCCCCGAGCGGGACTCAATGAGCAGTTCTTC. The J gene is TRBJ2-1, the V gene TRBV7-7, with 7 bases aligning to TRBD2. V dropped 5 bases and J dropped 6; count of bases not matched to a gene: 7. Per the germline V gene, CDR1 is SSHAT and CDR2 is FNYEAQ (reference sequence). The CDR3 covers 14 residues.

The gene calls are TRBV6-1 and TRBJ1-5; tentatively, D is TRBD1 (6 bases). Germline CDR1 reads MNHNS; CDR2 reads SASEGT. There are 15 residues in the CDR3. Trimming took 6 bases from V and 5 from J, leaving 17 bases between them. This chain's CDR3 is CASRRGSSRDQPQHF. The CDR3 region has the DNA TGTGCCAGCAGGAGGGGGTCTTCCAGGGATCAGCCCCAGCATTTT.

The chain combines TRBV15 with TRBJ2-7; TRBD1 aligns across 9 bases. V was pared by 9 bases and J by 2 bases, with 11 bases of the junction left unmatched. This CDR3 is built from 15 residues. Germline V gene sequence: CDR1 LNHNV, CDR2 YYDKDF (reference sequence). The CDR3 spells CATSPPGTGTYEQYF. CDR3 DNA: TGTGCCACTTCTCCCCCCGGGACAGGGACCTACGAGCAGTACTTC.